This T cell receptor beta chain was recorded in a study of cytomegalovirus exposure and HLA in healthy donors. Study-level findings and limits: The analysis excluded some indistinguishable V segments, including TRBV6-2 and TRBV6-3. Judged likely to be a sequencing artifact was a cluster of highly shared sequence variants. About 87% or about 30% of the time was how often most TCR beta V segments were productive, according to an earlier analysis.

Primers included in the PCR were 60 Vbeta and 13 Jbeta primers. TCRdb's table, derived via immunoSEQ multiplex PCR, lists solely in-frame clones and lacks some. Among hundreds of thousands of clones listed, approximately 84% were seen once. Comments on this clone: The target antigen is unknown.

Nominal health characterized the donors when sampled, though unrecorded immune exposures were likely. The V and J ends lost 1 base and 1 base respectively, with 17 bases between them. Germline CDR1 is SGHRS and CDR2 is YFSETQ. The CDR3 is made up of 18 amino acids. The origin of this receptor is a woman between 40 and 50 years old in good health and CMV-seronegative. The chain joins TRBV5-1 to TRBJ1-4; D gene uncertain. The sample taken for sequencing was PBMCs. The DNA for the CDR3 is TGCGCCAGCAGCTTGAGCGGCTTTCGGTTAGGAACTAATGAAAAACTGTTTTTT. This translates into CASSLSGFRLGTNEKLFF.